A selection of T cell receptor beta chains follows, all from one sample in a study of cytomegalovirus exposure and HLA in healthy donors. Measured with immunoSEQ multiplex PCR; TCRdb has only the in-frame clones, and not every one. The sample shows over 200,000 clones, 70% to 90% of them seen only once. The sequenced sample consisted of PBMCs. The origin of the receptors is a human donor in good health. Each CDR3 is given with its conserved first and last residue. D genes are given only for firm matches. Part of the rows lack a size; the others show once, few, many or a class for expanded clones.

>TRBV29-1|TRBJ2-3|-|TRBD1
CSVNADRGRPDTQYF
TGCAGCGTTAACGCGGACAGGGGTCGTCCAGATACGCAGTATTTT
>TRBV7-2|TRBJ1-5|-|-
CASSLTDQPQHF
TGTGCCAGCAGCTTAACGGATCAGCCCCAGCATTTT
>TRBV7-2|TRBJ1-2|-|TRBD1
CASSLALQGAPYGYTF
TGTGCCAGCAGCTTAGCGCTACAGGGGGCCCCCTATGGCTACACCTTC
>TRBV5-1|TRBJ1-1|-|-
CASSLVGNMNTEAFF
TGCGCCAGCAGCTTGGTGGGCAACATGAACACTGAAGCTTTCTTT
>TRBV5-8|TRBJ2-7|-|-
CASSSIGGSSYEQYF
TGTGCCAGCAGCTCCATAGGAGGGAGCTCCTACGAGCAGTACTTC
>TRBV5-6|TRBJ2-1|once|-
CASSLEGTSYNEQFF
TGTGCCAGCAGCTTGGAAGGGACAAGCTACAATGAGCAGTTCTTC
>TRBV7-9|TRBJ2-7|-|-
CASSSDRSTYEQYF
TGTGCCAGCAGCTCGGACAGATCAACCTACGAGCAGTACTTC
>TRBV4-3|TRBJ2-7|-|TRBD2
CASSQGAGGPESGEQYF
TGCGCCAGCAGCCAAGGGGCGGGAGGGCCGGAATCCGGCGAGCAGTACTTC
>TRBV18|TRBJ1-5|-|-
CASSPMTPSGGNSNQPQHF
TGTGCCAGCTCACCTATGACCCCCAGCGGGGGGAATAGCAATCAGCCCCAGCATTTT
>TRBV5-1|TRBJ1-1|-|TRBD1
CASSLTGTVNTEAFF
TGCGCCAGCAGCTTGACCGGGACAGTGAACACTGAAGCTTTCTTT
>TRBV7-9|TRBJ2-7|-|-
CASSSNWRGPSYEQYF
TGTGCCAGCAGCTCGAATTGGAGGGGGCCCTCCTACGAGCAGTACTTC
>TRBV4-2|TRBJ2-3|few|-
CASSHIPGQSLTDTQYF
TGTGCCAGCAGCCATATCCCAGGCCAGTCACTCACAGATACGCAGTATTTT
>TRBV6-5|TRBJ2-1|-|TRBD2
CASSYFVASGKNEQFF
TGTGCCAGCAGTTACTTTGTTGCTAGCGGGAAAAATGAGCAGTTCTTC
>TRBV7-9|TRBJ1-1|few|TRBD1
CASSIPPGQGDTEAFF
TGTGCCAGCAGCATTCCCCCAGGACAGGGAGATACTGAAGCTTTCTTT
>TRBV14|TRBJ1-4|-|TRBD1
CASSARQGAGEKLFF
TGTGCCAGCAGCGCCCGACAGGGGGCTGGAGAAAAACTGTTTTTT
>TRBV7-9|TRBJ2-2|-|-
CSSSYPRASREGELFF
TGTTCCAGCAGCTATCCCCGGGCCTCTAGGGAGGGGGAGCTGTTTTTT
>TRBV7-2|TRBJ2-7|-|-
CASSPSRQTYEQYF
TGTGCCAGCAGCCCCTCGCGGCAGACCTACGAGCAGTACTTC
>TRBV7-9|TRBJ2-3|-|TRBD1
CSSSLGTARSSTDTQYF
TGTTCCAGCAGCTTGGGGACAGCAAGATCTAGCACAGATACGCAGTATTTT
>TRBV28|TRBJ2-1|-|TRBD2
CASSSLAGDHNEQFF
TGTGCCAGCAGTAGTCTAGCGGGAGACCACAATGAGCAGTTCTTC
>TRBV7-6|TRBJ2-5|-|-
CASSGGGGTSSVETQYF
TGTGCCAGCAGCGGGGGGGGCGGGACTTCATCTGTGGAGACCCAGTACTTC
>TRBV2|TRBJ1-4|-|TRBD1
CASSSRGIGGEKLFF
TGTGCCAGCAGCTCCAGGGGGATAGGCGGTGAAAAACTGTTTTTT
>TRBV20-1|TRBJ1-2|-|-
CSTAQGNGYTF
TGCAGCACAGCACAGGGAAATGGCTACACCTTC
>TRBV27|TRBJ2-7|-|-
CASSFSGYAYEQYF
TGTGCCAGCAGTTTTTCGGGATATGCCTACGAGCAGTACTTC
>TRBV14|TRBJ2-5|-|TRBD1
CASSQDMTGGKTQYF
TGTGCCAGCAGCCAAGACATGACAGGGGGGAAGACCCAGTACTTC
>TRBV4-3|TRBJ2-1|-|-
CASSQDGLEQFF
TGCGCCAGCAGCCAAGATGGACTAGAGCAGTTCTTC
>TRBV29-1|TRBJ2-1|-|TRBD1
CSGGQMVGNEQFF
TGCAGCGGGGGACAGATGGTAGGCAATGAGCAGTTCTTC
>TRBV4-2|TRBJ1-1|-|-
CASSQDTYLRTDTEAFF
TGTGCCAGCAGCCAAGATACTTACCTAAGAACGGACACTGAAGCTTTCTTT
>TRBV6-1|TRBJ1-6|-|TRBD1
CASSESTGHNSPLHF
TGTGCCAGCAGTGAGTCGACAGGGCATAATTCACCCCTCCACTTT
>TRBV6-5|TRBJ2-7|-|-
CASSQTDMGEQYF
TGTGCCAGCAGTCAGACAGACATGGGGGAGCAGTACTTC
>TRBV5-1|TRBJ1-4|-|TRBD1
CASSGRQGSNEKLFF
TGCGCCAGCAGCGGCCGACAGGGCTCTAATGAAAAACTGTTTTTT
>TRBV9|TRBJ2-6|few|-
CASSFQKGGASGSGANVLTF
TGTGCCAGCAGCTTCCAAAAAGGGGGGGCTTCAGGCTCTGGGGCCAACGTCCTGACTTTC
>TRBV7-9|TRBJ2-1|-|-
CASSLDPSVDEQFF
TGTGCCAGCAGCTTAGACCCTAGCGTTGATGAGCAGTTCTTC
>TRBV4-1|TRBJ2-5|-|-
CASSQVGAGETQYF
TGCGCCAGCAGCCAAGTGGGGGCTGGAGAGACCCAGTACTTC
>TRBV2|TRBJ2-1|-|-
CASRPGLFSNEQFF
TGTGCCAGCAGGCCCGGACTATTCTCCAATGAGCAGTTCTTC
>TRBV7-8|TRBJ1-1|-|-
CASSLAGIPRGDEAFF
TGTGCCAGCAGCTTAGCGGGTATACCCAGGGGCGATGAAGCTTTCTTT
>TRBV19|TRBJ2-1|few|TRBD2
CASSIVAGGSSYNEQFF
TGTGCCAGTAGTATAGTGGCGGGAGGATCCTCCTACAATGAGCAGTTCTTC
>TRBV27|TRBJ2-1|once|TRBD2
CASTFRPHSGRDFYNEQFF
TGTGCCAGCACGTTCAGACCACATAGCGGGAGGGACTTCTACAATGAGCAGTTCTTC
>TRBV5-1|TRBJ2-7|-|TRBD1
CASSLRGDGTGGYEQYF
TGCGCCAGCAGCTTGAGGGGCGACGGGACAGGGGGCTACGAGCAGTACTTC
>TRBV4-2|TRBJ2-1|once|TRBD2
CASSPTTSGEYNEQFF
TGTGCCAGCAGCCCCACAACTAGCGGGGAGTACAATGAGCAGTTCTTC
>TRBV7-2|TRBJ2-1|-|TRBD2
CASSRRTSAENEQFF
TGTGCCAGCAGCCGAAGGACTAGCGCGGAAAATGAGCAGTTCTTC
>TRBV19|TRBJ1-4|few|-
CASSIRQNNEKLFF
TGTGCCAGTAGTATCAGACAGAATAATGAAAAACTGTTTTTT
>TRBV7-2|TRBJ2-7|-|-
CASSPFVDTSYEQYF
TGTGCCAGCAGCCCCTTCGTGGACACGTCCTACGAGCAGTACTTC
>TRBV5-3|TRBJ1-2|-|TRBD1
CARTKADRWDTNYGYTF
TGTGCCAGAACTAAAGCGGACAGGTGGGACACTAACTATGGCTACACCTTC
>TRBV11-2|TRBJ2-5|-|-
CASSLNQGSHGETQYF
TGTGCCAGCAGCTTAAACCAGGGGTCGCATGGAGAGACCCAGTACTTC
>TRBV28|TRBJ1-2|-|TRBD1
CASSRALTGGVRYGYTF
TGTGCCAGCAGCCGCGCCCTCACAGGGGGCGTTAGGTATGGCTACACCTTC
>TRBV11-3|TRBJ2-2|-|TRBD1
CASSFGTGGTGELFF
TGTGCCAGCAGCTTCGGGACAGGGGGCACCGGGGAGCTGTTTTTT
>TRBV19|TRBJ1-5|-|TRBD1
CASSIGTEYSNQPQHF
TGTGCCAGTAGTATCGGGACAGAGTATAGCAATCAGCCCCAGCATTTT
>TRBV9|TRBJ2-3|-|TRBD2
CASSVWEGRTDTQYF
TGTGCCAGCAGCGTTTGGGAGGGCCGTACAGATACGCAGTATTTT
>TRBV7-9|TRBJ2-1|-|TRBD1
CASSSGDRGHNEQFF
TGTGCCAGCAGCTCTGGGGACAGGGGACACAATGAGCAGTTCTTC
>TRBV19|TRBJ1-5|-|TRBD1
CASTPGDRVVQPQHF
TGTGCCAGTACCCCCGGAGACAGGGTAGTTCAGCCCCAGCATTTT
>TRBV28|TRBJ2-7|-|TRBD1
CASRDRDRAGEQYF
TGTGCCAGCAGGGACCGGGACAGGGCCGGCGAGCAGTACTTC
>TRBV14|TRBJ2-5|-|TRBD1
CASSPRTGGIETQYF
TGTGCCAGCAGTCCTCGGACAGGGGGCATCGAGACCCAGTACTTC
>TRBV18|TRBJ2-1|-|TRBD2
CASSPPVREGLYNEQFF
TGTGCCAGCTCACCACCCGTCCGGGAGGGCCTTTACAATGAGCAGTTCTTC
>TRBV28|TRBJ2-7|-|TRBD2
CAASPAASGRYEQYF
TGTGCCGCCTCCCCCGCAGCTAGCGGCCGCTACGAGCAGTACTTC
>TRBV28|TRBJ1-1|-|TRBD1
CASSARGQGGTEAFF
TGTGCCAGCAGTGCCCGGGGACAGGGAGGGACTGAAGCTTTCTTT